This T cell receptor beta chain derives from a study of shared clonotypes between healthy human individuals. Background on the study: Each donor's CD4 naive and CD4 memory cells filled three plates apiece, CD8 naive two, and CD8 memory one. Study observations and caveats: Represented genetic and exposure-history diversity was restricted by having few donors. About 5% of naive CD4 clonotypes were shared across four donors.

V dropped 4 bases and J dropped 4 bases, with 21 bases sitting between them. Germline V gene lookup returns CDR1 SEHNR and CDR2 FQNEAQ (reference sequence). This CDR3 has 17 residues. Authors' methods: For the immunoSEQ data, sequences were junction-only without quality scores, so filtering differed. The table came from immunoSEQ multiplex PCR; TCRdb's copy has only in-frame clones and leaves some out. D and trimming come from the DNA, and the V and J calls and clone size come from that table. The sample lists 760,000 or so clones; around 96% were seen once. Note on this clone: The antigen remains undetermined.

Naive CD8 cells lacked CD45RO, underwent positive selection for CCR7 and left out terminally differentiated effector memory CD45RA+ cells. V gene TRBV7-9 combines with J gene TRBJ2-3; D is possibly TRBD2 (5 bases). The TCR comes from a man in his thirties or forties in good health. The sample comprised naive CD8+ T cells sorted from blood. CDR3 nucleotide sequence: TGTGCCAGCAGCTACCGGACTGGCATGGGAGTCGCAGATACGCAGTATTTT. Its translation: CASSYRTGMGVADTQYF.